This T cell receptor beta chain is from a study of blood T cell repertoires in COVID-19. Study-wide context: Collection of acute and convalescent COVID-19 samples took place in the United States, Italy and Spain. PBMCs, B-cell-depleted T cells, or T cells were the source of the cDNA or gDNA that made up the material.

Germline V CDR1 and CDR2: SNHLY, FYNNEI. V dropped 2 bases and J dropped 2; count of bases not matched to a gene: 7. The CDR3 covers 16 residues. Authors' analysis steps: Researchers report that nucleated cell counts were estimated from reference gene primer amplification. Sequencing was performed with immunoSEQ multiplex PCR; in TCRdb, only in-frame clones are kept and a portion is missing. V and J calls and clone size are those listed in that table; D and trimming were worked out from the DNA. Of about 11,000 clones detected, about 83% appear once; the ten largest clones hold about 33%. This receptor was identified in a man aged 45 to 65 with active COVID-19. Sequencing was performed on peripheral blood. The rearrangement links TRBV2 to TRBJ2-7, with 9 nucleotides matching TRBD2. This CDR3 reads CASSETPASGTYEQYF. The CDR3 DNA follows: TGTGCCAGCAGTGAAACCCCGGCTAGCGGGACCTACGAGCAGTACTTC.